This TCR beta chain was sequenced in a study of blood T cell repertoires in COVID-19. In the original analysis: Estimation of nucleated cell counts was performed using reference gene primer amplification. The assay was immunoSEQ multiplex PCR, and TCRdb's table has in-frame clones only and misses some. That table is the source of V, J and clone size, and D and trimming were worked out from the DNA. The sample includes under 350,000 clones, 65% to 90% seen only once; the top ten take around 4%. The CDR3 loop spans 13 amino acids. V was trimmed by 8 bases and J by 3 bases, leaving 11 bases between them. Germline V gives CDR1 MDHEN, CDR2 SYDVKM.

The material sequenced was PBMCs or T cells enriched from blood (not recorded which). The chain joins TRBV28 to TRBJ1-5; D not certain. This sequence originates from a woman in her forties with acute COVID-19. The CDR3 loop is CASLEQYNQPQHF. In DNA form, the CDR3 reads TGTGCCAGCCTGGAACAGTACAATCAGCCCCAGCATTTT.